The clone carrying this TCR beta chain was observed at least ten times. Its specificity is not known. Trimming removed 6 bases from V and 0 bases from J, with 6 bases in between. The CDR3 has 13 residues. MiXCR, applied by TCRdb to the reads, yields one record per CDR3 protein. The table has approximately 500,000 distinct CDR3 sequences, around a quarter seen once. The data belong to a study of T cell repertoires in cytomegalovirus infection. Findings and caveats of the study: There were HLA-C-restricted CMV-specific TCR beta clonotypes dominating the ex vivo response.

The chain joins TRBV12-3 or TRBV12-4 to TRBJ1-5; D unresolved. This receptor was taken from a human donor in good health (CMV status not recorded). Some clones in this sample may be carry-over from other donors' samples. The sample taken for sequencing was PBMCs. The CDR3: CASSTDSNQPQHF. As DNA, the CDR3 is TGTGCCAGCAGCACGGATAGCAATCAGCCCCAGCATTTT.